These 7 T cell receptor beta chains were sequenced from one sample in a study of T-cell reconstitution after alpha-beta-depleted transplantation in children. Preparation of the TCRbeta library used unique molecular identifiers. MiXCR, applied by TCRdb to the PCR reads, yields one record per CDR3 protein. The profile shows 250,000 or so distinct CDR3 sequences, approximately 24% of them singletons. The sequences come from PBMCs, mostly from graft donor cells, collected 360 days after TCRalphabeta/CD19-depleted stem cell transplant. All receptors come from a female patient younger than 10 who had a stem cell transplant for congenital amegakaryocytic thrombocytopenia, so the T cells may come from the graft donor.

This clonotype was seen a few times. The CDR3 DNA reads as TGTGCCACCAGTGATTTCTCCAGGGGGGAGCAGTTCTTC. Its translation: CATSDFSRGEQFF. This chain links TRBV24-1 with TRBJ2-1, with TRBD1 matching over 7 bases. The junction had 3 bases not matched to a gene; V was cut back by 1 base and J by 10 bases. The germline V gene has CDR1 KGHDR and CDR2 SFDVKD. The CDR3 contains 13 residues.

This clonotype was found a few times. This chain joins TRBV6-1 and TRBJ2-1; D unresolved. This CDR3 is 13 amino acids long. With 0 bases removed from V and 9 bases from J, the gap between germline ends came to 9 bases. Germline V CDR1 and CDR2: MNHNS, SASEGT. CDR3 region: CASSEALRVEQFF. The CDR3 region has the DNA TGTGCCAGCAGTGAAGCGCTTCGGGTTGAGCAGTTCTTC.

The chain combines TRBV27 with TRBJ1-2, with 7 bases identical to TRBD1. The V gene end was trimmed by 6 bases and the J gene end by 4 bases; junction bases not matched to a gene: 11. CDR1 is MNHEY and CDR2 is SMNVEV in the germline V gene (reference sequence). This CDR3 has 15 amino acids. The chain's CDR3 is CASSSRDSGFYGYTF. The CDR3 nucleotides are TGTGCCAGCAGCTCCCGGGACAGCGGTTTCTATGGCTACACCTTC.

This clonotype was observed many times. The V gene is TRBV29-1, the J gene TRBJ2-1; a weak D match, TRBD1 (5 bases). This CDR3 spans 13 amino acids. Germline V gene lookup returns CDR1 SQVTM and CDR2 ANQGSEA. Between the trimmed V and J ends, which lost 4 bases and 9 bases, there was a span of 16 bases. CDR3 in DNA: TGCAGCGTTGCGCGGCAGGGTAACGGTGAGCAGTTCTTC. Amino acid sequence: CSVARQGNGEQFF.

The DNA of the CDR3 is TGTGCCAGCAGTCAACTAGCGGGGGGAGAGACCCAGTACTTC. Translation: CASSQLAGGETQYF. The chain recombines TRBV2 with TRBJ2-5; 12 nucleotides match TRBD2. Germline V lookup: CDR1 SNHLY, CDR2 FYNNEI. The CDR3 has 14 amino acids. V lost 5 bases to trimming and J lost 4 bases; unmatched junction nucleotides: 2.

V is TRBV11-2 and J is TRBJ2-5; the D gene is possibly TRBD2 (7 bases). Germline assignment: CDR1 SGHAT and CDR2 FQNNGV. There are 14 residues in the CDR3. Trimming pared 5 bases from V and 6 bases from J, leaving 16 bases between. CDR3 sequence: CASSPWGGRQTQYF. As DNA, the CDR3 is TGTGCCAGCAGCCCTTGGGGGGGCAGACAGACCCAGTACTTC.

This clonotype was counted once. V and J are TRBV30 and TRBJ1-1; no clear D gene. CDR1 is GTSNPN, CDR2 SVGIG, per germline (reference sequence). V was shortened by 0 bases and J by 1 base, with 18 bases between the two germline ends. CDR3 length: 17 residues. The CDR3 region is CAWSVQYWGEKNTEAFF. The DNA of the CDR3 is TGTGCCTGGAGTGTGCAGTACTGGGGAGAAAAGAACACTGAAGCTTTCTTT.